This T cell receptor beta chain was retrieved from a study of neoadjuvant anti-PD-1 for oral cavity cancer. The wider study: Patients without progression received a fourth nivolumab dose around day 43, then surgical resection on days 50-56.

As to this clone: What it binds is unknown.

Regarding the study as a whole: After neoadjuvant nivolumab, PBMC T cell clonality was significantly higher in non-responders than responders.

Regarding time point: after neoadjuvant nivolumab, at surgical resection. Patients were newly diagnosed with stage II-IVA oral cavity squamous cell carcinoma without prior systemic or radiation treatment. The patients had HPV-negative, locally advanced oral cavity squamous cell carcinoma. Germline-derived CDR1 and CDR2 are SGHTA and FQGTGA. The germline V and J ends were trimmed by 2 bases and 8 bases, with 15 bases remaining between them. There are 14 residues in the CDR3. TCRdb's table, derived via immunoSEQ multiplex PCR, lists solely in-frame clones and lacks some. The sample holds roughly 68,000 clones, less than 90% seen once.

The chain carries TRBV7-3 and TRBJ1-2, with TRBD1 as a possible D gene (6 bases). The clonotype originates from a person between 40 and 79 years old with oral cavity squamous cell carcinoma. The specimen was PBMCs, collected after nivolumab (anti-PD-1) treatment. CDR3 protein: CASSLGWGQGGYTF. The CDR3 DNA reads TGTGCCAGCAGCTTAGGCTGGGGGCAAGGAGGCTACACCTTC.